These 3 T cell receptor beta chains were all obtained from the same sample, sequenced in a study of T cell responses to AZD1222 COVID-19 vaccine. Data came from immunoSEQ multiplex PCR; TCRdb stores just in-frame clones and leaves some out. The table records 100,000 to 150,000 clones, about 89% of them present only once. The source was peripheral blood, collected on day 0 of AZD1222 vaccination. The receptors originated from an adult in good health.

The chain combines TRBV15 with TRBJ1-2, with unresolved D. CDR3 size: 16 residues. The V end lost 0 bases, the J end lost 2 bases, and 13 bases lay between the germline ends. Germline V gene data show CDR1 as LNHNV and CDR2 as YYDKDF (reference sequence). The CDR3 is CATSRDLEGRNYGYTF. The CDR3 DNA is TGTGCCACCAGCAGAGATCTTGAGGGAAGGAACTATGGCTACACCTTC.

V and J are TRBV19 and TRBJ1-3; 7 bases match TRBD1. CDR3 length: 16 amino acids. Per germline, CDR1 LNHDA and CDR2 SQIVND (reference sequence). With V trimmed by 5 bases and J by 0 bases, 7 bases remained unmatched. As DNA, the CDR3 is TGTGCCAGTAGTGAGCGACAGGGAAGCTCTGGAAACACCATATATTTT. Encoded protein: CASSERQGSSGNTIYF.

V and J are TRBV20-1 and TRBJ2-7; 11 bases are shared with TRBD1. V shed 3 bases and J 3 bases; nucleotides not matched to a gene: 7. The CDR3 contains 15 residues. Germline V gene sequence: CDR1 DFQATT, CDR2 SNEGSKA (reference sequence). CDR3 sequence reads: CSASSSGTGGYEQYF. The DNA of the CDR3 is TGCAGTGCTAGTTCTTCAGGGACAGGGGGCTACGAGCAGTACTTC.